A selection of T cell receptor beta chains follows, all from one sample in a study of cytomegalovirus exposure and HLA in healthy donors. Here immunoSEQ multiplex PCR was the method, and the copy in TCRdb shows in-frame clones only, minus some. The sample yields about 110,000 clones, about 80% seen once. Sequenced input: PBMCs. The receptors stem from an older woman in good health and CMV-seropositive. CDR3s include the opening cysteine and the closing phenylalanine or tryptophan. Fields, in order: clone size, J gene, D gene, CDR3 length, V gene, CDR3 DNA, CDR3 protein. A D gene is named only where the DNA matches it firmly. Clone size is shown for a subset of rows, as once, few, many or a class of expanded clone.

NA,TRBJ2-1,NA,14,TRBV19,TGTGCCAGTAGCCACAGTAGTGCCGACAATGAGCAGTTCTTC,CASSHSSADNEQFF
NA,TRBJ2-2,NA,16,TRBV7-9,TGTGCCAGCAGAACGGCTCTAGAGAAGAACACCGGGGAGCTGTTTTTT,CASRTALEKNTGELFF
NA,TRBJ2-5,NA,13,TRBV7-6,TGTGCCAGCAGCACCGGACAGCGGCAGACCCAGTACTTC,CASSTGQRQTQYF
NA,TRBJ1-1,NA,13,TRBV7-2,TGTGCCAGCAGTCCACAGGTGAACACTGAAGCTTTCTTT,CASSPQVNTEAFF
NA,TRBJ2-2,TRBD2,14,TRBV27,TGTGCCAGCAGTTTAGCGGGAGGCACCGGGGAGCTGTTTTTT,CASSLAGGTGELFF
NA,TRBJ2-3,TRBD2,15,TRBV6-5,TGTGCCAGCCAGCCTAGCGGGGGAGGCACAGATACGCAGTATTTT,CASQPSGGGTDTQYF
NA,TRBJ1-1,NA,14,TRBV6-6,TGTGCCAGCAGTTACCGCAGGGTCAACACTGAAGCTTTCTTT,CASSYRRVNTEAFF
NA,TRBJ2-7,TRBD2,18,TRBV9,TGTGCCAGCAGCGTAGGAGTAGCGGGAGGCCCCATCGCCTACGAGCAGTACTTC,CASSVGVAGGPIAYEQYF
NA,TRBJ1-2,TRBD1,12,TRBV19,TGTGCCAGTAGCCGACAGGGTTATGGCTACGCCTTC,CASSRQGYGYAF
NA,TRBJ2-7,TRBD2,15,TRBV4-1,TGCGCCAGCAGCCAAGGGGCTAGCGGGACCTACGAGCAGTACTTC,CASSQGASGTYEQYF
NA,TRBJ1-2,NA,13,TRBV6-5,TGTGCCAGCAGGCGAACCGGGACAAAAGGCTACACCTTC,CASRRTGTKGYTF
NA,TRBJ2-1,TRBD2,15,TRBV4-2,TGTGCCAGCAGCCTACTAGCGGGGGGGAGGGGGGAGCAGTTCTTC,CASSLLAGGRGEQFF
NA,TRBJ2-6,NA,18,TRBV2,TGTGCCAGCAGTGTCGTTGGTCTATGGGCCTCTGGGGCCAACGTCCTGACTTTC,CASSVVGLWASGANVLTF
NA,TRBJ1-4,NA,11,TRBV20-1,TGCAGTGGGAGGGATCGTGAAAAACTGTTTTTT,CSGRDREKLFF
few,TRBJ1-2,TRBD1,17,TRBV5-6,TGTGCCAGCAGCTTAGACAGGGGCCCCGGAGCTAACTATGGCTACACCTTC,CASSLDRGPGANYGYTF
NA,TRBJ2-1,TRBD2,13,TRBV5-1,TGCGCCAGCAGCCCTGGGGGGGACAATGAGCAGTTCTTC,CASSPGGDNEQFF
NA,TRBJ1-3,NA,13,TRBV5-8,TGTGCCAGCAGCTTGTACGGCGGCCACACCATATATTTT,CASSLYGGHTIYF
NA,TRBJ2-7,TRBD2,13,TRBV7-3,TGTGCCAGCAGCTCCGGGGGGGGCTACGAGCAGTACTTC,CASSSGGGYEQYF
NA,TRBJ2-1,TRBD1,14,TRBV6-5,TGTGCCAGCAGTCGGGACAGCTCCTACAATGAGCAGTTCTTC,CASSRDSSYNEQFF
NA,TRBJ2-2,TRBD1,17,TRBV4-2,TGTGCCAGCAGCCAATATGGACAGGGGGCCGACACCGGGGAGCTGTTTTTT,CASSQYGQGADTGELFF
NA,TRBJ2-2,TRBD2,15,TRBV4-1,TGCGCCAGCAGCCAACGGACTAGCTATACCGGGGAGCTGTTTTTT,CASSQRTSYTGELFF
NA,TRBJ2-3,TRBD2,15,TRBV11-2,TGTGCCAGCAGCTTAGGGGCGGGAGCTGGAGATACGCAGTATTTT,CASSLGAGAGDTQYF
NA,TRBJ2-7,TRBD1,14,TRBV13,TGTGCCAGCAGCACATTAGGGGGCGCTTCCGAGCAGTACTTC,CASSTLGGASEQYF
NA,TRBJ1-1,NA,12,TRBV5-8,TGTGCCAGCAGCTTCTCGGGTTATGAAGCTTTCTTT,CASSFSGYEAFF
NA,TRBJ2-5,TRBD2,15,TRBV2,TGTGCCAGCAGCCAGCGGGATTTCCCCGAGGAGACCCAGTACTTC,CASSQRDFPEETQYF
once,TRBJ1-4,TRBD1,16,TRBV5-4,TGTGCCAGCAGCTTGCACACAGGGGGCTCTAATGAAAAACTGTTTTTT,CASSLHTGGSNEKLFF
once,TRBJ2-1,NA,15,TRBV28,TGTGCCAGCAGTTTTCAGCGGGAGGACAGGGATGAGCAGTTCTTC,CASSFQREDRDEQFF
NA,TRBJ2-7,NA,15,TRBV11-2,TGTGCCAGCAGCTTAGGCGTGGGCAGCTGGGACGAGCAGTACTTC,CASSLGVGSWDEQYF
NA,TRBJ1-5,NA,14,TRBV19,TGTGCCAGTAGTACGGGGTATTTGGCTCAGCCCCAGCATTTT,CASSTGYLAQPQHF
few,TRBJ2-6,NA,18,TRBV27,TGTGCCAGCAGCCAGACAGGCCCACACTTCTCTGGGGCCAACGTCCTGACTTTC,CASSQTGPHFSGANVLTF
NA,TRBJ2-5,NA,14,TRBV7-6,TGTGCCAGCAGCAGCGGGTTGTACCAGGAGACCCAGTACTTC,CASSSGLYQETQYF
NA,TRBJ2-1,TRBD2,18,TRBV7-2,TGTGCCAGCAGCCTCATCGCCCTCGGGAGGGCCGTGGGGAATGAGCAGTTCTTC,CASSLIALGRAVGNEQFF
NA,TRBJ2-7,TRBD2,15,TRBV28,TGTGCCAGCAGGACCGGGACTAGCGGAACCTACGAGCAGTACTTC,CASRTGTSGTYEQYF
NA,TRBJ2-1,TRBD2,15,TRBV27,TGTGCCAGCAGACCAGCGGGAGGGCCTTTATATGAGCAGTTCTTC,CASRPAGGPLYEQFF
NA,TRBJ2-1,TRBD2,17,TRBV5-1,TGCGCCAGCAGCTCGTATACTAGCGGGGGTGGGCGTGGTGAGCAGTTCTTC,CASSSYTSGGGRGEQFF
NA,TRBJ1-5,NA,15,TRBV27,TGTGCCAGCAGTTTAATGTTCGGGGACAATCAGCCCCAGCATTTT,CASSLMFGDNQPQHF
NA,TRBJ1-1,NA,16,TRBV5-1,TGCGCCAGCAGCTTGTTGCAGGGAGGGGTCAGAAATGAAGCTTTCTTT,CASSLLQGGVRNEAFF
NA,TRBJ1-6,NA,19,TRBV4-2,TGTGCCAGCAGCCAAGATCTAGCGGGACTCAGCTCCTATAATTCACCCCTCCACTTT,CASSQDLAGLSSYNSPLHF
NA,TRBJ1-2,NA,12,TRBV5-6,TGTGCCAGCAGCTTGGACAGCTATGGCTACACCTTC,CASSLDSYGYTF
NA,TRBJ1-5,NA,14,TRBV19,TGTGCCAGTAGTATGGCTTCGGTGGGCCAGCCCCAGCATTTT,CASSMASVGQPQHF
NA,TRBJ2-5,TRBD1,15,TRBV2,TGTGCCAGCAGTGGTGGACAGGGGGTATCGGAGACCCAGTACTTC,CASSGGQGVSETQYF
NA,TRBJ1-1,NA,15,TRBV7-3,TGTGCCAGCAGCTTATTCGGGGGGCGGGTCACTGAAGCTTTCTTT,CASSLFGGRVTEAFF
NA,TRBJ2-1,TRBD2,11,TRBV7-3,TGTGCCAGCAGCTGGGGGGGTCAGCAGTTCTTC,CASSWGGQQFF
NA,TRBJ2-3,NA,14,TRBV9,TGTGCCAGCAGCGAACCAGGGTACACAGATACGCAGTATTTT,CASSEPGYTDTQYF
NA,TRBJ1-2,NA,16,TRBV5-1,TGCGCCAGCAGCTTGTTCCCCACGCAGGGGATCTATGGCTACACCTTC,CASSLFPTQGIYGYTF
NA,TRBJ2-5,NA,13,TRBV7-3,TGTGCCAGCAGTCGGGGAGGCCAAGAGACCCAGTACTTC,CASSRGGQETQYF
NA,TRBJ2-6,NA,13,TRBV18,TGTGCCAGTAGCGGCTCTGGGGCCAACGTCCTGACTTTC,CASSGSGANVLTF
NA,TRBJ2-7,NA,13,TRBV10-1,TGCGCCAGCAGTGGACAGAGACCCTACGAGCAGTACTTC,CASSGQRPYEQYF
NA,TRBJ2-7,NA,16,TRBV5-1,TGCGCCAGCAGCTTGGACCCCCAGGCTAACTCCTACGAGCAGTACTTC,CASSLDPQANSYEQYF
NA,TRBJ2-3,NA,12,TRBV28,TGTGCCAGCAGCTCCTACACAGATACGCAGTATTTT,CASSSYTDTQYF
NA,TRBJ2-7,NA,14,TRBV7-6,TGTGCCAGCAGCTTAGGGGGCTTAACCTACGAGCAGTACTTC,CASSLGGLTYEQYF
few,TRBJ2-6,NA,16,TRBV6-1,TGTGCCAGCAGTGTAGGACTCCTCTCTGGGGCCAACGTCCTGACTTTC,CASSVGLLSGANVLTF
NA,TRBJ1-5,TRBD1,15,TRBV18,TGTGCCAGCTCACCTGGACAGGGGAGGGATCAGCCCCAGCATTTT,CASSPGQGRDQPQHF
NA,TRBJ2-1,NA,12,TRBV6-1,TGTGCCAGCAGCACCAAATACACCAAGCAGTTCTTC,CASSTKYTKQFF